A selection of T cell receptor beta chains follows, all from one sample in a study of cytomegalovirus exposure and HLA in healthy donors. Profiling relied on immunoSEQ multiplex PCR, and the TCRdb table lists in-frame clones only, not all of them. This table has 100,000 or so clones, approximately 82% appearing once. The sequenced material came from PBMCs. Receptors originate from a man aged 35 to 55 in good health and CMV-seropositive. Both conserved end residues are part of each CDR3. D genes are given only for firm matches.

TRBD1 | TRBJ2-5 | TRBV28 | TGTGCCAGCAGTAAACAGGGGCCCTTTTTCCAAGAGACCCAGTACTTC | CASSKQGPFFQETQYF
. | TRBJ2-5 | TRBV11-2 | TGTGCCAGCAGCTTAGGAGGACTACAAGCGACCCAGTACTTC | CASSLGGLQATQYF
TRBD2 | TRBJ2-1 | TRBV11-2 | TGTGCCAGCAGCACAAGGGGTCCTAGCGGGGGCCAATACAATGAGCAGTTCTTC | CASSTRGPSGGQYNEQFF
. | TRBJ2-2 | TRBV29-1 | TGCAGCGTCGATTTTTCCGGGAACACCGGGGAGCTGTTTTTT | CSVDFSGNTGELFF
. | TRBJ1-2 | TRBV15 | TGTGCCACCAGCAGAGATCCCCTAACCGGTCCTATGGGCTACACCTTC | CATSRDPLTGPMGYTF
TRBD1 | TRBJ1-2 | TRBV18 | TGTGCCAGCTCACTCAACCTTGGACAGGGGGCGGGTGGCTACACCTTC | CASSLNLGQGAGGYTF
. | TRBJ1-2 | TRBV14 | TGTGCCAGCAGCTCTCAGGGCCACTTCAGTGGCTACACCTTC | CASSSQGHFSGYTF
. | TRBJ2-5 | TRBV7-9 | TGTGCCAGCAGCCTAGGATACAGGGTCTGGGTCCAAGAGACCCAGTACTTC | CASSLGYRVWVQETQYF
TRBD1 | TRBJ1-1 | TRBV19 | TGTGCCAGTAGGGACAGGGGGCAATGGACTGAAGCTTTCTTT | CASRDRGQWTEAFF
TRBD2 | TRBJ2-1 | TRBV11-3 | TGTGCCAGCAGCTTAAGCGGGAGCTCCTACAATGAGCAGTTCTTC | CASSLSGSSYNEQFF
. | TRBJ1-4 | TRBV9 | TGTGCCAGCAGCGTAGCTCAGGGAGGGCGTAATGAAAAACTGTTTTTT | CASSVAQGGRNEKLFF